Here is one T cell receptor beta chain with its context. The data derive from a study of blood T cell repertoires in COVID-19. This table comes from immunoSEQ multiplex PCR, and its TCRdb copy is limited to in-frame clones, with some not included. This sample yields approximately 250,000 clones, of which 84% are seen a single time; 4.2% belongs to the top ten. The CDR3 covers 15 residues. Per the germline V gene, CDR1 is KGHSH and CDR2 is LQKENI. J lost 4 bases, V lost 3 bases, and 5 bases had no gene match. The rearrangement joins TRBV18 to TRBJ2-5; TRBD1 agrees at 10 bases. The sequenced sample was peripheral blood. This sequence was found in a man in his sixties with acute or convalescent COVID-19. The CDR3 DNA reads TGTGCCAGCTCACCCGTGACAGGGGGCGCAGAGACCCAGTACTTC. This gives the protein CASSPVTGGAETQYF.